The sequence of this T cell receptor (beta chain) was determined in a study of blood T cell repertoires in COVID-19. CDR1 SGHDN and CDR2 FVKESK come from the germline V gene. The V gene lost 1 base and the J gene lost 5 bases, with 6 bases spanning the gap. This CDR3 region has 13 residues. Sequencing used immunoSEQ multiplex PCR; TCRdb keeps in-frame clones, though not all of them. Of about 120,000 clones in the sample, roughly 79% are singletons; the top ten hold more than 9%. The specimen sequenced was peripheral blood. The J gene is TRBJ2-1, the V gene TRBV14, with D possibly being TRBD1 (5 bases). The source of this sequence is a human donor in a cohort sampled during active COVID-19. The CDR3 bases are TGTGCCAGCAGCCAAGGGGGCCACAATGAGCAGTTCTTC. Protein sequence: CASSQGGHNEQFF.